This T cell receptor beta chain was observed in a study of cytotoxic CD8 clonotypes in ibrutinib-treated CLL. General study results and limits: Clonality climbed at ibrutinib response, then dropped toward baseline at progression.

Using immunoSEQ multiplex PCR, the repertoire was profiled, and TCRdb retains in-frame clones only, with some absent. Of hundreds of thousands of clones in the sample, about 64% were seen once. A word on this clone: Its specificity is not known.

The sample consisted of PBMCs, taken after 36 months of ibrutinib treatment. This sequence originates from a human donor with chronic lymphocytic leukemia.

The CDR3 region is CASAGSAGELFF. DNA of the CDR3: TGTGCCAGCGCCGGGAGTGCCGGGGAGCTGTTTTTT. V gene TRBV6-5 combines with J gene TRBJ2-2, with D possibly TRBD2 on 6 matching bases. This CDR3 has 12 amino acids. Germline loops: CDR1 MNHEY, CDR2 SVGAGI. Trimming pared 8 bases from V and 6 bases from J, leaving 10 bases between.